This TCR beta chain derives from a study of T cells in Graves' hyperthyroidism and ophthalmopathy. The study, taken as a whole, reports: Median prediction lead before ophthalmopathy onset was 6.5 to 7 months with the model. Blood held most thyroid clonotypes expanded above 0.001 frequency.

Each diagnosis drew on symptoms, thyroxine, TRAb, thyroid ultrasound and orbital computed tomography findings. Germline V gene data show CDR1 as SGHAT and CDR2 as FQNNGV. CDR3 length equals 14 residues. The V gene lost 3 bases and the J gene lost 6 bases, with 15 bases spanning the gap. Using RNA transcripts as the source, TCR beta CDR3 regions were amplified. HTBI primers were used for first-round RT-PCR of the TCR CDR3. Each CDR3 protein gets one entry after TCRdb re-called the multiplex PCR reads with MiXCR. The sample has over 350,000 distinct CDR3 sequences, roughly 14% seen once; the top ten hold over 10%. This clonotype was observed many times. The antigen is not known.

The sequenced material came from blood. This chain links TRBV11-2 with TRBJ2-7; D perhaps matches TRBD1 (6 bases). The receptor was isolated from a man between 18 and 29 years old with Graves' ophthalmopathy. The CDR3 DNA is TGTGCCAGCAGCTTGGGTCAGGGGCCAGGCGAGCAGTACTTC. Encoded protein: CASSLGQGPGEQYF.